A few counts support the clone carrying this TCR beta chain. The length of the CDR3 is 15 residues. The V gene end was trimmed by 0 bases and the J gene end by 6 bases; junction bases not matched to a gene: 8. CDR1 MGHRA and CDR2 YSYEKL come from the germline V gene. The record originates from a study of control samples from healthy donors and cancer patients. Produced via immunoSEQ multiplex PCR; TCRdb's table is partial and in-frame only. Here the sample spans some 99,000 clones, around 89% being singletons. The specimen sequenced was blood. This chain links TRBV4-1 with TRBJ2-7; the match to TRBD1 covers 7 bases. This clonotype originated in a woman aged 50 to 60 in good health. The DNA for the CDR3 is TGCGCCAGCAGCCAAGATGGGAAGGGGGCTCCCGAGCAGTACTTC. This sequence encodes CASSQDGKGAPEQYF.